A selection of T cell receptor beta chains follows, all from one sample in a study of graft-versus-host responses after intestinal transplantation. Clones were sequenced by immunoSEQ multiplex PCR, and TCRdb holds only the in-frame ones, with some missing. The repertoire includes approximately 13,000 clones, about a third of them detected once, and approximately 2.2% sits in the top ten. The specimen was alloreactive CD8+ T cells from a mixed lymphocyte reaction culture, collected before intestinal transplant. The source is a human patient who received an intestinal transplant. The CDR3 runs from the conserved cysteine through the conserved F or W. D genes are given only for firm matches. Clone size is stated in some rows and not others, as once, few, many or a class when expanded.

j_call: TRBJ2-7
clone_size: -
v_call: TRBV6-1
d_call: -
cdr3_nt: TGTGCCAGCAGTGAACCGGCTCTCATCCCCTACGAGCAGTACTTC
cdr3_aa: CASSEPALIPYEQYF

j_call: TRBJ2-2
clone_size: few
v_call: TRBV5-4
d_call: TRBD2
cdr3_nt: TGTGCCAGCAGTCAAGCAGAGGGGACTAGCGGGGGACGGGAGCTGTTTTTT
cdr3_aa: CASSQAEGTSGGRELFF

j_call: TRBJ2-5
clone_size: few
v_call: TRBV29-1
d_call: -
cdr3_nt: TGCAGCGTTGTAGGCCGAAGGGTCGAAGAGACCCAGTACTTC
cdr3_aa: CSVVGRRVEETQYF

j_call: TRBJ2-1
clone_size: -
v_call: TRBV9
d_call: -
cdr3_nt: TGTGCCAGCAGCTTCTCCCTCTACAATGAGCAGTTCTTC
cdr3_aa: CASSFSLYNEQFF

j_call: TRBJ1-1
clone_size: once
v_call: TRBV2
d_call: -
cdr3_nt: TGTGCCAGCAGTAGCTCTGGGACGATAGCCGAAGCTTTCTTT
cdr3_aa: CASSSSGTIAEAFF

j_call: TRBJ2-7
clone_size: -
v_call: TRBV6-5
d_call: -
cdr3_nt: TGTGCCAGCGCCGGCCAGGTTTGGTACGAGCAGTACTTC
cdr3_aa: CASAGQVWYEQYF

j_call: TRBJ1-4
clone_size: few
v_call: TRBV19
d_call: -
cdr3_nt: TGTGCCAGTAGTACGCCCTATAATGAAAAACTGTTTTTT
cdr3_aa: CASSTPYNEKLFF

j_call: TRBJ1-1
clone_size: -
v_call: TRBV18
d_call: -
cdr3_nt: TGTGCCAGCTCACCAATAGGTGTGGGCAGCGATTCCGACATGAACACTGAAGCTTTCTTT
cdr3_aa: CASSPIGVGSDSDMNTEAFF

j_call: TRBJ2-7
clone_size: -
v_call: TRBV6-5
d_call: -
cdr3_nt: TGTGCCAGCAACCTATTGAGGCAGGGTCAGTACGAGCAGTACTTC
cdr3_aa: CASNLLRQGQYEQYF

j_call: TRBJ1-5
clone_size: few
v_call: TRBV15
d_call: -
cdr3_nt: TGTGCCACCAGCAGAGATTTGGGGTCCGGTCAGCCCCAGCATTTT
cdr3_aa: CATSRDLGSGQPQHF

j_call: TRBJ2-1
clone_size: -
v_call: TRBV27
d_call: -
cdr3_nt: TGTGCCAGCAGTTTATCCCGCGACAATGAGCAGTTCTTC
cdr3_aa: CASSLSRDNEQFF

j_call: TRBJ1-5
clone_size: few
v_call: TRBV19
d_call: TRBD1
cdr3_nt: TGTGCCAGTAGTTCCAGACAGGGCGCTAGCAATCAGCCCCAGCATTTT
cdr3_aa: CASSSRQGASNQPQHF

j_call: TRBJ2-7
clone_size: medium-sized
v_call: TRBV7-9
d_call: TRBD1
cdr3_nt: TGTGCCAGCAGCTCGGATGATTCCTGGACAGGGCTCTACGAGCAGTACTTC
cdr3_aa: CASSSDDSWTGLYEQYF